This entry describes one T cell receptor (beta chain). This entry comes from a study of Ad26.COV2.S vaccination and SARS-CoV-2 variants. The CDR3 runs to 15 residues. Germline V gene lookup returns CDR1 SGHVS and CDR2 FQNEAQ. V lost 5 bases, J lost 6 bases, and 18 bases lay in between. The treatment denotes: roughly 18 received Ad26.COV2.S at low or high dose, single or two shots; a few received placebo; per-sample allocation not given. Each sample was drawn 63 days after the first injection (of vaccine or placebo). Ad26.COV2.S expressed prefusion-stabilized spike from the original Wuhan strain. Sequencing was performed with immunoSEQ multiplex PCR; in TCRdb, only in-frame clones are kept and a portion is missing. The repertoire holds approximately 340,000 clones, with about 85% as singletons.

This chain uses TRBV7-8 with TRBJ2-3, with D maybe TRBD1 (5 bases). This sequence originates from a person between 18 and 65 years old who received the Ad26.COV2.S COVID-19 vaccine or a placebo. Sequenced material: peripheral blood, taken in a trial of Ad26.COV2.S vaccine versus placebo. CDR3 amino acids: CASSPQPRAADTQYF. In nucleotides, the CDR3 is TGTGCCAGCAGCCCGCAGCCCAGGGCGGCTGATACGCAGTATTTT.